Listed here are 21 T cell receptor beta chains from one sample, sequenced in a study of cytomegalovirus exposure and HLA in healthy donors. Use of 60 Vbeta and 13 Jbeta primers characterized the PCR. Assay used: immunoSEQ multiplex PCR; TCRdb lists only in-frame clones, some missing. The sample consists of 90,000 to 120,000 clones, approximately 81% of them appearing once. The sequenced sample was PBMCs. These receptors were collected from a female donor in good health and CMV-seropositive.

This clone has a handful of counts. This sequence joins TRBV10-1 and TRBJ2-7, with TRBD1 matching 7 bases. V shed 6 bases and J 3 bases; nucleotides not matched to a gene: 8. CDR3 length: 14 residues. CDR1 and CDR2 (germline): WNHNN, SYGVQD (reference sequence). This CDR3 reads CASSPDRIFYEQYF. The CDR3 nucleotides read TGCGCCAGCAGCCCGGACAGGATATTCTACGAGCAGTACTTC.

The sample holds one count of this clone. The J gene is TRBJ2-3, the V gene TRBV19; possible D gene TRBD2, 5 bases. The CDR3 runs 14 residues. The V end lost 6 bases, the J end lost 0 bases, and 10 bases lay between the germline ends. CDR1 is LNHDA, CDR2 SQIVND, per germline (reference sequence). CDR3 sequence reads: CASSLAPSTDTQYF. CDR3 nucleotides: TGTGCCAGTAGCCTAGCCCCTAGCACAGATACGCAGTATTTT.

This rearrangement joins TRBV14 to TRBJ1-2; 8 nucleotides agree with TRBD1. Per germline, CDR1 SGHDN and CDR2 FVKESK. The CDR3 contains 15 residues. Trimming took 3 bases from V and 7 from J; bases not matched to a gene: 10. The CDR3 region is CASSQASGGSGGYTF. The DNA of the CDR3 is TGTGCCAGCAGCCAGGCGTCAGGGGGCAGCGGTGGCTACACCTTC.

The chain recombines TRBV6-6 with TRBJ2-7, with no clear D. CDR3 length equals 16 residues. Germline V gene sequence: CDR1 MNHNY, CDR2 SVGAGI (reference sequence). Between the trimmed V and J ends, which lost 6 bases and 1 base, there was a span of 19 bases. CDR3 nucleotides: TGTGCCAGCAGGTCACAGCAATCCGGTGGATCCTACGAGCAGTACTTC. It translates to CASRSQQSGGSYEQYF.

The chain couples TRBV30 to TRBJ2-7; 7 bases line up with TRBD1. Germline loops: CDR1 GTSNPN, CDR2 SVGIG (reference sequence). The CDR3 has 12 residues. V gave up 5 bases and J gave up 2 bases; unmatched junction bases: 3. The CDR3 here is CAWGQVPYEQYF. Here the CDR3 DNA reads TGTGCCTGGGGACAGGTCCCCTACGAGCAGTACTTC.

The CDR3: CASSLQQETQYF. CDR3 nucleotide sequence: TGTGCCAGCAGCTTACAGCAAGAGACCCAGTACTTC. The chain employs TRBV7-8 and TRBJ2-5; D remains ambiguous. Trimming took off 2 bases at V and 2 bases at J, with 3 bases between the two ends. The germline CDR1 and CDR2 sequences are SGHVS and FQNEAQ. There are 12 residues in the CDR3.

Comments on this clone: The sample has other DNA sequences that encode this CDR3 too. The gene calls are TRBV5-1 and TRBJ1-1, with 8 bases that match TRBD1. Unmatched junction bases numbered 5, after V lost 4 bases and J lost 0 bases. The CDR3 extends over 15 amino acids. The V gene's germline CDR1 is SGHRS and CDR2 YFSETQ. In DNA, the CDR3 is TGCGCCAGCAGCCCTACGACAGGGGTGAACACTGAAGCTTTCTTT. Protein sequence: CASSPTTGVNTEAFF.

The V call is TRBV10-2, the J call TRBJ2-3; 9 nucleotides line up with TRBD2. V shed 9 bases and J 6 bases; nucleotides not matched to a gene: 10. This CDR3 contains 14 residues. Per the germline V gene, CDR1 is WSHSY and CDR2 is SAAADI. The CDR3: CASGREGPTDTQYF. CDR3 nucleotides: TGCGCCAGTGGGCGGGAGGGCCCCACGGATACGCAGTATTTT.

This chain joins TRBV19 and TRBJ1-1, with TRBD1 matching 9 bases. The CDR3 length is 15 residues. V shed 4 bases and J 2 bases; nucleotides not matched to a gene: 5. Germline CDR1 reads LNHDA; CDR2 reads SQIVND (reference sequence). The CDR3 sequence: CASSTLDRGNTEAFF. The CDR3 DNA reads TGTGCCAGTAGTACCCTGGACAGGGGAAACACTGAAGCTTTCTTT.

A few counts support this clone. CDR3 in amino acids: CASSFVSGQGRTDTQYF. In DNA form, the CDR3 reads TGTGCCAGCAGCTTTGTATCCGGACAGGGTCGGACAGATACGCAGTATTTT. The chain is built from TRBV7-8 and TRBJ2-3, with 8 bases identical to TRBD1. After removal of 3 bases from V and 3 bases from J, the junction contained 11 bases not matched to a gene. Germline CDR1 is SGHVS and CDR2 is FQNEAQ. This CDR3 region has 17 residues.

Note on this clone: Sequence at one end of the junction differs from germline and may be a read error. In DNA form, the CDR3 reads TGTGCCAGCAGCTTTGGTGGGGCTGGGGCCAACGGCCTGACTTTC. As protein: CASSFGGAGANGLTF. The chain joins TRBV7-2 to TRBJ2-6; D is perhaps TRBD1 (5 bases). This CDR3 is built from 15 residues. The V gene's germline CDR1 is SGHTA and CDR2 FQGNSA.

CDR3 sequence (DNA): TGTGCCAGCAGCTTAATAGCGGGGGTCCTGAACACCGGGGAGCTGTTTTTT. Translating it yields CASSLIAGVLNTGELFF. The chain combines TRBV7-8 with TRBJ2-2; 9 bases line up with TRBD2. Germline CDR1 is SGHVS and CDR2 is FQNEAQ. The trim removed 2 bases at V and 1 base at J, leaving 5 bases unmatched. CDR3 length equals 17 residues.

The gene calls are TRBV10-2 and TRBJ2-5; no definite D call. The J call may be mistaken, given a closer DNA end match to TRBJ2-7. The CDR3 has 12 residues. Germline values: CDR1 WSHSY, CDR2 SAAADI. CDR3 sequence reads: CASSVPSYEQYF. The CDR3 nucleotides are TGCGCCAGCAGTGTCCCGTCCTACGAGCAGTACTTC.

This clone has just a few counts. CDR3 amino acids: CAWISDRGTEAFF. The CDR3 coding sequence is TGTGCCTGGATTTCGGACAGGGGGACTGAAGCTTTCTTT. The rearrangement uses TRBV30 and TRBJ1-1; TRBD1 aligns across 10 bases. The CDR3 covers 13 residues. The ends lost 4 bases at V and 5 bases at J; junction bases unmatched: 4. Germline-derived CDR1 and CDR2 are GTSNPN and SVGIG (reference sequence).

This clone was picked up a small number of times. This chain uses TRBV28 with TRBJ1-3; unclear D gene. CDR1 and CDR2 (germline): MDHEN, SYDVKM. With 7 bases removed from V and 2 bases from J, the gap between germline ends came to 18 bases. This CDR3 contains 16 residues. CDR3 loop: CASTYIGVTPGNTIYF. The CDR3 nucleotides read TGTGCCAGCACCTATATCGGGGTAACCCCTGGAAACACCATATATTTT.

This clone was counted a single time. The chain's CDR3 is CASSQGLAGTDTQYF. CDR3 nucleotide sequence: TGTGCCAGCAGCCAGGGACTAGCGGGAACAGATACGCAGTATTTT. The rearrangement links TRBV6-6 to TRBJ2-3, with 13 bases identical to TRBD2. CDR1 MNHNY and CDR2 SVGAGI come from the germline V gene (reference sequence). J lost 3 bases, V lost 6 bases, and 3 bases had no gene match. The CDR3 sequence is 15 residues long.

This chain joins TRBV29-1 and TRBJ2-7, with TRBD1 matching 7 bases. The junction had 5 bases not matched to a gene; V was cut back by 4 bases and J by 2 bases. The CDR3 covers 13 residues. In germline, CDR1 is SQVTM, CDR2 ANQGSEA. The CDR3 DNA follows: TGCAGCGTTGGACAGGGAACAGCCTACGAGCAGTACTTC. It codes for CSVGQGTAYEQYF.

In DNA, the CDR3 is TGTGCCAGCAGCCGGAGCGTTGGGACTAGCGGGAGGAGGGACGAGCAGTACTTC. The encoded protein is CASSRSVGTSGRRDEQYF. J is TRBJ2-7 and V is TRBV7-2, with 15 bases lining up with TRBD2. The CDR3 is 18 amino acids. The V gene end was trimmed by 5 bases and the J gene end by 5 bases; junction bases not matched to a gene: 13. The germline V gene has CDR1 SGHTA and CDR2 FQGNSA.

As for this clone: A junction boundary mismatches the germline segment, possibly from a read error. V and J are TRBV27 and TRBJ2-6; TRBD1 is a possible D gene (5 bases). The germline gives CDR1 MNHEY, CDR2 SMNVEV (reference sequence). The CDR3 totals 16 residues. The CDR3, as DNA: TGTGCCAGCAGGCCCATAACGGCCTCTGGGGCCAACGGCCTGACTTTC. Protein product: CASRPITASGANGLTF.

This clone was observed a single time. One end of the junction does not line up with germline, which may come from a read error. This chain joins TRBV29-1 and TRBJ1-2, with 8 bases matching TRBD1. The CDR3 contains 12 residues. The germline CDR1 and CDR2 sequences are SQVTM and ANQGSEA. The CDR3 DNA reads TGCAGCGTGGAAGACAGGGGTTTAGGCTACACCTTC. It translates to CSVEDRGLGYTF.

In DNA form, the CDR3 reads TGTGCCAGCTCACCACTCAGCGGGGGGGCCGCTGAGCAGTTCTTC. It yields the protein CASSPLSGGAAEQFF. The genes are TRBV18 and TRBJ2-1, with 10 bases fitting TRBD2. The junction had 6 bases not matched to a gene; V was cut back by 1 base and J by 9 bases. Germline V gene lookup returns CDR1 KGHSH and CDR2 LQKENI. The CDR3 is 15 amino acids.